This TCR beta chain was profiled in a study of cytomegalovirus exposure and HLA in healthy donors. Study-level findings and limits: Three CMV-associated chains proved CMV antigen-specific in vitro. In an earlier analysis, about 90% or about 30%: the productive usage of most TCR beta V segments.

As to this clone: Antigen specificity is unknown.

The PCR made use of 60 Vbeta and 13 Jbeta primers. Sequencing was performed with immunoSEQ multiplex PCR; in TCRdb, only in-frame clones are kept and a portion is missing. This sample carries some 150,000 clones, around 9% of them seen once, and the ten largest clones take approximately 7.5%. The sample was PBMCs. The receptor was derived from a woman in her 40s in good health and CMV-seropositive.

The CDR3 protein is CASSIDLGTGWTEAFF. The CDR3 nucleotides read TGTGCCAGTAGTATAGATCTGGGGACAGGGTGGACTGAAGCTTTCTTT. The V and J genes are TRBV19 and TRBJ1-1; 9 bases map to TRBD1. With V trimmed by 0 bases and J by 5 bases, 7 bases remained unmatched. Germline V gives CDR1 LNHDA, CDR2 SQIVND (reference sequence). This CDR3 spans 16 amino acids.